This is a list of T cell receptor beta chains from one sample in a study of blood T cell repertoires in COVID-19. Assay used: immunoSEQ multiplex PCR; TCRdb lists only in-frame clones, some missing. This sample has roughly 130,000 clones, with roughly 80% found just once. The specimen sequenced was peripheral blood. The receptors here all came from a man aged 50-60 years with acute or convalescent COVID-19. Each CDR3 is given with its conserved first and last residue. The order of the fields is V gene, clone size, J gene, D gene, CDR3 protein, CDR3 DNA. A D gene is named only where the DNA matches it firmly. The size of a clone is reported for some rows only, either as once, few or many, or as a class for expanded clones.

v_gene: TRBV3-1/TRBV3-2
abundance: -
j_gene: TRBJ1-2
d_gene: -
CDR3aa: CASSQDSGTNNYGYTF
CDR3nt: TGTGCCAGCAGCCAAGATTCGGGTACCAACAACTATGGCTACACCTTC

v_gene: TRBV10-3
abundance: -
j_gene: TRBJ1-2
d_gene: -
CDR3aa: CAISESRDYYGYTF
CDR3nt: TGTGCCATCAGTGAATCCAGGGATTACTATGGCTACACCTTC

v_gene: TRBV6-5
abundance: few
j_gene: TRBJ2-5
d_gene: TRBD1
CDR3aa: CASSPQGTAGETQYF
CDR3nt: TGTGCCAGCAGCCCACAGGGGACCGCGGGAGAGACCCAGTACTTC

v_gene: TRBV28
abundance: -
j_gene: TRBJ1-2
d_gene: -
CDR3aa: CASSLGREGYTF
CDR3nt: TGTGCCAGCAGTTTGGGGAGGGAGGGCTACACCTTC

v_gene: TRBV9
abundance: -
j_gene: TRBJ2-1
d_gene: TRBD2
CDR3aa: CASSLRTSGGHEQFF
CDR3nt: TGTGCCAGCAGCCTCCGGACTAGCGGGGGTCATGAGCAGTTCTTC

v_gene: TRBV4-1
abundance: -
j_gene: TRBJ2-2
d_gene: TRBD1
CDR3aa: CASSQGQGAGGELFF
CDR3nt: TGCGCCAGCAGCCAAGGACAGGGGGCTGGCGGGGAGCTGTTTTTT

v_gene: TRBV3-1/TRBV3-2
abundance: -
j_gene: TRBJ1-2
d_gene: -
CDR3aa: CASSHGAGDGYTF
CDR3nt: TGTGCCAGCAGCCATGGAGCTGGAGATGGCTACACCTTC

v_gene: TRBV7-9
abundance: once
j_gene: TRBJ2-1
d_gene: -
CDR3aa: CASSYRDSTYNEQFF
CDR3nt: TGTGCCAGCAGCTACCGGGACTCGACATACAATGAGCAGTTCTTC

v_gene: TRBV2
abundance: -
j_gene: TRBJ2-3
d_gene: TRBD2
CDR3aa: CASSQYPLAEITDTQYF
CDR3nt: TGTGCCAGCAGCCAATACCCTCTAGCGGAGATAACGGATACGCAGTATTTT

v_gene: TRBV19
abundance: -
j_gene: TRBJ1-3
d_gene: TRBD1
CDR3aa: CASSTGQGARNTIYF
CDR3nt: TGTGCCAGTAGTACAGGACAGGGGGCGCGAAACACCATATATTTT

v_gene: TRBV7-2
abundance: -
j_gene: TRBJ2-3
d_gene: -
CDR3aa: CASSLEGGTNTDTQYF
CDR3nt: TGTGCCAGCAGCTTAGAAGGTGGGACAAACACAGATACGCAGTATTTT

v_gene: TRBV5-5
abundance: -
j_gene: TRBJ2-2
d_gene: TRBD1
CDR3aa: CASRTGQGVLSGELFF
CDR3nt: TGTGCCAGCAGGACCGGACAGGGGGTACTTTCCGGGGAGCTGTTTTTT

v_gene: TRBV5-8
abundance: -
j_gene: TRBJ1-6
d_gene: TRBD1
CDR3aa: CASSLTDRGYSPLHF
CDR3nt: TGTGCCAGCAGCTTGACCGACAGGGGTTATTCACCCCTCCACTTT

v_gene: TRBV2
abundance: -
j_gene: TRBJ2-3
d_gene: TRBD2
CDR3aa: CASKPGLEFTDTQYF
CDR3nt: TGTGCCAGCAAGCCGGGACTAGAATTCACAGATACGCAGTATTTT

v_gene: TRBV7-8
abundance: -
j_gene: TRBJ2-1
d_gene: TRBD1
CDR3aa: CASSPIQGAHNEQFF
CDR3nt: TGTGCCAGCAGCCCGATACAGGGGGCGCACAATGAGCAGTTCTTC

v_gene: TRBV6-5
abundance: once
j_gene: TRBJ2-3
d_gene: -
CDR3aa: CASSNLGGGTDTQYF
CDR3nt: TGTGCCAGCTCCAACTTGGGGGGAGGTACAGATACGCAGTATTTT

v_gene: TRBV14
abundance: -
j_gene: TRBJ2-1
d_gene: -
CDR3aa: CASSLQGRGYNEQFF
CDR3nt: TGTGCCAGCAGCTTACAGGGTCGGGGTTACAATGAGCAGTTCTTC

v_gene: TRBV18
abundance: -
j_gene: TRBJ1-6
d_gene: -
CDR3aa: CASSTGGSYNSPLHF
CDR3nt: TGTGCCAGCTCAACAGGCGGATCCTATAATTCACCCCTCCACTTT

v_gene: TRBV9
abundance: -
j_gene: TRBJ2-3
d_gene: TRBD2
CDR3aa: CASSVGLASTDTQYF
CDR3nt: TGTGCCAGCAGCGTAGGACTAGCTAGCACAGATACGCAGTATTTT

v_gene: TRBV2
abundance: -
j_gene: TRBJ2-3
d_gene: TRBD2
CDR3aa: CASSVVPKLAVDTQYF
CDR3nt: TGTGCCAGCAGTGTCGTTCCCAAGCTAGCGGTAGATACGCAGTATTTT

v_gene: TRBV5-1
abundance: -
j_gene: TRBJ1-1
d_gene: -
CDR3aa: CASSLNQGYTEAFF
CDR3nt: TGCGCCAGCAGCCTCAATCAGGGATACACTGAAGCTTTCTTT

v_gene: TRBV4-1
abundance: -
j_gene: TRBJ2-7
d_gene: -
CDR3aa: CASSQGPDRYEQYF
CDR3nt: TGCGCCAGCAGCCAAGGACCCGACAGGTACGAGCAGTACTTC

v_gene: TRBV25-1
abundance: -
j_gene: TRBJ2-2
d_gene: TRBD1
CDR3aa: CASSGQGATTGELFF
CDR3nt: TGTGCCAGCAGTGGGCAGGGGGCGACCACCGGGGAGCTGTTTTTT

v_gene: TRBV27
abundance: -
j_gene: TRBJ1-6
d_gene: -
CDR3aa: CASSLFLRGRLRSPLHF
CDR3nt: TGTGCCAGCAGTTTATTTCTCCGGGGAAGGCTTAGGTCACCCCTCCACTTT

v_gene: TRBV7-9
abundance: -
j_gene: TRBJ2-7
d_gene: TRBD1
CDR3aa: CASSPTPPGQGNSPYEQYF
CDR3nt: TGTGCCAGCAGCCCCACTCCTCCGGGACAGGGGAACTCCCCCTACGAGCAGTACTTC

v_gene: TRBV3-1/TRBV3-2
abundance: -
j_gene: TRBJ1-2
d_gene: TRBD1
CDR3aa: CASSQGGTGANYGYTF
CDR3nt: TGTGCCAGCAGCCAAGGCGGGACAGGGGCCAACTATGGCTACACCTTC

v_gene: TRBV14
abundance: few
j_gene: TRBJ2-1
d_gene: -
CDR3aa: CASSLELRDNEQFF
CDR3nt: TGTGCCAGCAGCCTGGAGCTGAGGGACAATGAGCAGTTCTTC

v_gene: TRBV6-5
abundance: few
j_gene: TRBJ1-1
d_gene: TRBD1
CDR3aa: CASVMTGKNTEAFF
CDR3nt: TGTGCCAGCGTGATGACAGGGAAGAACACTGAAGCTTTCTTT

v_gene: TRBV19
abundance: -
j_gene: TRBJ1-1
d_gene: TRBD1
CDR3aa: CASSSRPGQPNTEAFF
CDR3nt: TGTGCCAGTAGTAGTCGCCCGGGACAGCCGAACACTGAAGCTTTCTTT

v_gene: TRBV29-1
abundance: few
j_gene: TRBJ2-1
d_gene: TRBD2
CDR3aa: CSVEAGSGGVFSNEQFF
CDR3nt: TGCAGCGTTGAAGCGGGGAGCGGGGGGGTTTTTAGCAATGAGCAGTTCTTC

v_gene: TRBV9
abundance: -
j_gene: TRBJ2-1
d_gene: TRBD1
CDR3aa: CASSPVWTGKTYNEQFF
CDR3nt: TGTGCCAGCAGCCCGGTTTGGACAGGTAAAACTTACAATGAGCAGTTCTTC

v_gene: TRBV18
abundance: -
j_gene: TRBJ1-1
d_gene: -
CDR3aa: CASSPGGDTEAFF
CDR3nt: TGTGCCAGCTCACCGGGAGGGGATACTGAAGCTTTCTTT

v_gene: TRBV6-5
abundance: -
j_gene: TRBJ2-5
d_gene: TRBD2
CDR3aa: CASSYSGGVETQYF
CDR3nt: TGTGCCAGCAGTTACTCCGGGGGGGTGGAGACCCAGTACTTC

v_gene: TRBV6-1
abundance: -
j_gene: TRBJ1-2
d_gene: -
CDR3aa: CASSDIPDTRYGYTF
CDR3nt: TGTGCCAGCAGTGATATCCCGGACACTCGGTATGGCTACACCTTC

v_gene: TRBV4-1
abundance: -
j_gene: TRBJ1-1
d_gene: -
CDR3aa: CASSHGPMNTEAFF
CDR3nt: TGCGCCAGCAGCCATGGTCCTATGAACACTGAAGCTTTCTTT

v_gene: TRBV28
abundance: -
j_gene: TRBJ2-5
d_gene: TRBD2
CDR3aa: CASTLAGTSEETQYF
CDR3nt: TGTGCCAGCACCCTAGCTGGGACTAGCGAAGAGACCCAGTACTTC

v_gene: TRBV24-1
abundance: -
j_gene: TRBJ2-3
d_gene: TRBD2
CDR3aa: CATSGTSGGRDTQYF
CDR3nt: TGTGCCACCTCCGGGACTAGCGGGGGACGAGATACGCAGTATTTT

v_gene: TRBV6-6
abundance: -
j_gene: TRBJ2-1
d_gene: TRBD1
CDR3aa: CASSSQGNYNEQFF
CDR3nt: TGTGCCAGCAGTTCACAGGGGAACTACAATGAGCAGTTCTTC

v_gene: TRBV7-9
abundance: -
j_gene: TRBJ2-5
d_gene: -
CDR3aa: CASSRQVAEETQYF
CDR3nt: TGTGCCAGCAGCCGACAGGTGGCCGAAGAGACCCAGTACTTC

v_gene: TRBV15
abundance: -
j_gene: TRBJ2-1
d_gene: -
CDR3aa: CATSRGGSDEQFF
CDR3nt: TGTGCCACCAGCAGAGGGGGCAGCGATGAGCAGTTCTTC

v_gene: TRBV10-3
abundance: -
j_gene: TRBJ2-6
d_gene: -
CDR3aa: CAISESSSGAGANVLTF
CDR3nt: TGTGCCATCAGTGAGTCGTCGTCAGGGGCTGGGGCCAACGTCCTGACTTTC

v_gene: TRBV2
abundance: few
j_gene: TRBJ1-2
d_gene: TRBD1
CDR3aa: CAGTQGARGYTF
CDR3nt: TGTGCCGGGACACAGGGGGCGCGGGGCTACACCTTC

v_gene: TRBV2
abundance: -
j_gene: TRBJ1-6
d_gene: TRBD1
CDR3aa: CASVNRGYNSPLHF
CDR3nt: TGTGCCAGTGTCAACAGGGGTTATAATTCACCCCTCCACTTT

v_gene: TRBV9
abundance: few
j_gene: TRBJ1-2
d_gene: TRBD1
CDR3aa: CASSGSRGQGSGYTF
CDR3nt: TGTGCCAGCAGCGGATCCCGAGGACAGGGGAGTGGCTACACCTTC

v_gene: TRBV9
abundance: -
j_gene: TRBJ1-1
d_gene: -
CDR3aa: CASSVPYEGATEAFF
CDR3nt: TGTGCCAGCAGCGTACCCTACGAAGGGGCCACTGAAGCTTTCTTT

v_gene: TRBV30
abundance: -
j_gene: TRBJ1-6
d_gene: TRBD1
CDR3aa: CAWREKGASYNSPLHF
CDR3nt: TGTGCCTGGAGAGAGAAGGGGGCATCCTATAATTCACCCCTCCACTTT

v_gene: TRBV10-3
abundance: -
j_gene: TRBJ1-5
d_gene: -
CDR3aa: CAISGTVGQPQHF
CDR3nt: TGTGCCATCAGTGGGACAGTTGGTCAGCCCCAGCATTTT

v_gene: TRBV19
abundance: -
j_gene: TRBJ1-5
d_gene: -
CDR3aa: CASNRDYYSNQPQHF
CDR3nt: TGTGCCAGTAATAGGGACTACTATAGCAATCAGCCCCAGCATTTT

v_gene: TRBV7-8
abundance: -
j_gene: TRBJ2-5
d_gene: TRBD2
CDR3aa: CASSLDGGSSQETQYF
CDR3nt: TGTGCCAGCAGCTTAGACGGGGGGTCGTCCCAAGAGACCCAGTACTTC